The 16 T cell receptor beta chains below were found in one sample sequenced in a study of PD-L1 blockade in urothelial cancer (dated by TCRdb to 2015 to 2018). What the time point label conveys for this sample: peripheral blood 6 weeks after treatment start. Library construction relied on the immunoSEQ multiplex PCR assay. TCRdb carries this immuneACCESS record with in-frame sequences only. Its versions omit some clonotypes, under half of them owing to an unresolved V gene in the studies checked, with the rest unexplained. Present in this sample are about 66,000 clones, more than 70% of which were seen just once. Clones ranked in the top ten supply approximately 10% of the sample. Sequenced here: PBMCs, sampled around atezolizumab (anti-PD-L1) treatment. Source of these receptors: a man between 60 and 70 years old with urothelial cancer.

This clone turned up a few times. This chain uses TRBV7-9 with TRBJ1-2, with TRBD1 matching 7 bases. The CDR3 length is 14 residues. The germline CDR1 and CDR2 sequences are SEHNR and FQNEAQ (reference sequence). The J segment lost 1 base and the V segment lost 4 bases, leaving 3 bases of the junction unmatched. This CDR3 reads CASSWGQSNYGYTF. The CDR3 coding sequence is TGTGCCAGCAGCTGGGGACAGAGTAACTATGGCTACACCTTC.

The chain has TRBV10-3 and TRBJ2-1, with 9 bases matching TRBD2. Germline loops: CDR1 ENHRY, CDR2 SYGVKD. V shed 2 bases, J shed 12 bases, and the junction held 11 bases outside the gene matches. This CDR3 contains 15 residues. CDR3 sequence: CAISELSGGSRGQFF. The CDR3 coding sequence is TGTGCCATCAGTGAGCTCAGCGGGGGGTCACGGGGGCAGTTCTTC.

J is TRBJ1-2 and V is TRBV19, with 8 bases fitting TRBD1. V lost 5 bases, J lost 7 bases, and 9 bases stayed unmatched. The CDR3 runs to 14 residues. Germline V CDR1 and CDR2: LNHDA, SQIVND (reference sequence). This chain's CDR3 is CASSLGSGGIGYTF. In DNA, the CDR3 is TGTGCCAGTAGTCTCGGGTCAGGGGGCATTGGCTACACCTTC.

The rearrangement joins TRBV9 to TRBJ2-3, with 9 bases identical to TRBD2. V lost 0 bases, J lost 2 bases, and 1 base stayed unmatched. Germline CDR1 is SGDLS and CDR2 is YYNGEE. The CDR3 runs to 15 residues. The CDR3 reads CASSVASGITDTQYF. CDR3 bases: TGTGCCAGCAGCGTAGCTAGCGGGATCACAGATACGCAGTATTTT.

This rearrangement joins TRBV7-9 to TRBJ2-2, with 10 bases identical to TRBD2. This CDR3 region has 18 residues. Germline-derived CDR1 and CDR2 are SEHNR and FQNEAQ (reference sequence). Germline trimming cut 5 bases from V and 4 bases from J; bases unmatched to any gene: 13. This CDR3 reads CASSALASGGSSTGELFF. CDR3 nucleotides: TGTGCCAGCAGCGCCCTGGCTAGCGGGGGATCTAGCACCGGGGAGCTGTTTTTT.

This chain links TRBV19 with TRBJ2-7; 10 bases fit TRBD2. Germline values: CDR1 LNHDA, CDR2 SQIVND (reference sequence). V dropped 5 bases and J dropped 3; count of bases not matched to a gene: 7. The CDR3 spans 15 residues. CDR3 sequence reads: CASSLASGSFYEQYF. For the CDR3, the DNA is TGTGCCAGTAGTCTAGCTAGCGGGAGTTTCTACGAGCAGTACTTC.

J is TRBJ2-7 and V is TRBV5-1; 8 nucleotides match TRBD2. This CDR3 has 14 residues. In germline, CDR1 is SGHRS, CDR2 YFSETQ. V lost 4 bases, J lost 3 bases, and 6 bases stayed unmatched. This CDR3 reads CASSPGLEDYEQYF. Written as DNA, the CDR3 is TGCGCCAGCAGCCCGGGACTAGAAGACTACGAGCAGTACTTC.

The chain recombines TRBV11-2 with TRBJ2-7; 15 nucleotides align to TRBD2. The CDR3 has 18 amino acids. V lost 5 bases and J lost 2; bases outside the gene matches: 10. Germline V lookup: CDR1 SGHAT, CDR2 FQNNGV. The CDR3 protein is CASSIDSGTSGGTYEQYF. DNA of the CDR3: TGTGCCAGCAGCATCGATTCCGGGACTAGCGGGGGGACCTACGAGCAGTACTTC.

The CDR3 here is CASSYGGEETQYF. CDR3 nucleotide sequence: TGTGCCAGCAGCTACGGGGGGGAGGAGACCCAGTACTTC. The V and J genes are TRBV11-3 and TRBJ2-5; 8 nucleotides match TRBD2. V shed 4 bases, J shed 5 bases, and the junction held 3 bases outside the gene matches. CDR3 length equals 13 residues. Germline CDR1 is SGHNT and CDR2 is YENEEA.

DNA for the CDR3: TGTGCCTGGACTAGCGGCCACAATGAGCAGTTCTTC. Protein product: CAWTSGHNEQFF. The rearrangement uses TRBV30 and TRBJ2-1; 7 bases match TRBD2. Trimming removed 4 bases from V and 5 bases from J; junction bases left unmatched: 2. The CDR3 runs to 12 residues. Germline values: CDR1 GTSNPN, CDR2 SVGIG (reference sequence).

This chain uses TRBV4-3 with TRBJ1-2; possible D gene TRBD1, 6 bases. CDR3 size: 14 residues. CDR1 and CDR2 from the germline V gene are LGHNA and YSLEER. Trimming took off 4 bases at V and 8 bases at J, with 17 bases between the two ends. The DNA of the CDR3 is TGCGCCAGCAGCCCGGGGGCGGGGGCAGAGGGCTACACCTTC. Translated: CASSPGAGAEGYTF.

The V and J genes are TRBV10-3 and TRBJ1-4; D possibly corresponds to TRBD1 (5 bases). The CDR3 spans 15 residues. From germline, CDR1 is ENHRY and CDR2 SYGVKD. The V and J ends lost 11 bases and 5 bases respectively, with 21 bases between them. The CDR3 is CASQPGGDTNEKLFF. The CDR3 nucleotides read TGTGCCTCCCAGCCGGGAGGGGATACAAATGAAAAACTGTTTTTT.

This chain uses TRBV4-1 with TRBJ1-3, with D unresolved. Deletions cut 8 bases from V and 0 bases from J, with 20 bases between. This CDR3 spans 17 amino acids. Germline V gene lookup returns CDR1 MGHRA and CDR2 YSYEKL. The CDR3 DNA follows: TGCGCCAGCCACCCTTCTGGCAGTCGGAGCTCTGGAAACACCATATATTTT. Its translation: CASHPSGSRSSGNTIYF.

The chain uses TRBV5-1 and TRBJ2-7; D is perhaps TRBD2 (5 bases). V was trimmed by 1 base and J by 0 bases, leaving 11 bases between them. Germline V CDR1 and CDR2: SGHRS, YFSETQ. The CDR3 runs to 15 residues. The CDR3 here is CASSLPGKSSYEQYF. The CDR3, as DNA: TGCGCCAGCAGCTTGCCCGGGAAAAGCTCCTACGAGCAGTACTTC.

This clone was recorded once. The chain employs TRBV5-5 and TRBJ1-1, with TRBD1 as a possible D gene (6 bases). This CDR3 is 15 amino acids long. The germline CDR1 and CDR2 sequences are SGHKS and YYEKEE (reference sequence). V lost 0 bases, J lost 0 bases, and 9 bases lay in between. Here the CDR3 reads CASSLVGALNTEAFF. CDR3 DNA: TGTGCCAGCAGCTTGGTGGGGGCCCTGAACACTGAAGCTTTCTTT.

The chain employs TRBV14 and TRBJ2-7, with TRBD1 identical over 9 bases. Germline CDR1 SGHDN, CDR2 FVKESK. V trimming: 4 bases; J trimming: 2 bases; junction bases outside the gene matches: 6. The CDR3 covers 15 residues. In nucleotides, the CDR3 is TGTGCCAGCAGCCCATGGGGGGACAGGGCCTACGAGCAGTACTTC. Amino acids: CASSPWGDRAYEQYF.